This T cell receptor beta chain was identified in a study of shared T cell receptors in the human thymus. Sequencing was performed with immunoSEQ multiplex PCR; in TCRdb, only in-frame clones are kept and a portion is missing. The repertoire includes about 380,000 clones, roughly 94% of them detected once, and around 0.019% sits in the top ten. The specimen was thymocytes. The sequence was obtained from a human donor.

The CDR3 region has the DNA TGTGCCAGCCCATACGAGACAGGGGCATTTACAGGGAGGGAGACCCAGTACTTC. The encoded protein is CASPYETGAFTGRETQYF. V and J are TRBV7-8 and TRBJ2-5; 8 bases are a match to TRBD1. V was pared by 8 bases and J by 5 bases, with 22 bases of the junction left unmatched. This CDR3 is built from 18 residues. Germline V lookup: CDR1 SGHVS, CDR2 FQNEAQ. Filled out from reference TRBV7-8 and TRBJ2-5, the complete variable domain reads GAGVSQSPRYKVAKRGQDVALRCDPISGHVSLFWYQQALGQGPEFLTYFQNEAQLDKSGLPSDRFFAERPEGSVSTLKIQRTQQEDSAVYLCASPYETGAFTGRETQYFGPGTRLLVL.